Listed below are T cell receptor beta chains from one sample, sequenced in a study of blood T cell repertoires in COVID-19. This table comes from immunoSEQ multiplex PCR, and its TCRdb copy is limited to in-frame clones, with some not included. The data show under 250,000 clones, roughly 82% seen once. Sequencing was performed on peripheral blood. The receptors derive from a human donor in a cohort sampled during active COVID-19. CDR3s include the opening cysteine and the closing phenylalanine or tryptophan. A D gene is named only where the DNA matches it firmly. Clone size appears in some rows only: once, few, many, or a class for an expanded clone.

TRBD2 - TRBJ2-1 TRBV30 CAWSVRTGASGRGEQFF TGTGCCTGGAGTGTACGCACCGGGGCTAGCGGGAGGGGTGAGCAGTTCTTC
TRBD1 - TRBJ1-5 TRBV19 CASSKDRARVSNQPQHF TGTGCCAGTAGTAAGGACAGGGCAAGGGTAAGCAATCAGCCCCAGCATTTT
TRBD1 - TRBJ1-1 TRBV14 CASSQLPGQGGFMNTEAFF TGTGCCAGCAGCCAACTACCGGGACAGGGGGGATTTATGAACACTGAAGCTTTCTTT
TRBD2 - TRBJ2-2 TRBV7-2 CASSLGWGRLAGTGELFF TGTGCCAGCAGCTTAGGTTGGGGGAGACTAGCGGGAACCGGGGAGCTGTTTTTT
- - TRBJ1-4 TRBV5-1 CASSFGTNEKLFF TGCGCCAGCAGCTTCGGTACTAATGAAAAACTGTTTTTT
TRBD2 - TRBJ2-3 TRBV7-8 CASSLVLAGGGDTQYF TGTGCCAGCAGCTTAGTGTTAGCGGGAGGGGGGGATACGCAGTATTTT
- once TRBJ2-5 TRBV6-6 CASSSIAGRGETQYF TGTGCCAGCAGTTCTATCGCGGGGCGAGGAGAGACCCAGTACTTC
TRBD1 - TRBJ1-1 TRBV2 CASSDGDRVMSTEAFF TGTGCCAGCAGTGACGGGGACAGGGTAATGAGCACTGAAGCTTTCTTT
- - TRBJ1-5 TRBV21-1 CASSTPGRGAYQPQHF TGTGCCAGCAGCACCCCCGGGCGGGGGGCATATCAGCCCCAGCATTTT
TRBD1 - TRBJ1-2 TRBV28 CASSFGQGQYGYTF TGTGCCAGCAGTTTTGGACAGGGACAGTATGGCTACACCTTC
TRBD1 - TRBJ2-7 TRBV3-1/TRBV3-2 CASSQARGRGHEQYF TGTGCCAGCAGCCAAGCCAGGGGGCGCGGCCACGAGCAGTACTTC